This T cell receptor beta chain emerged from a study of blood T cell repertoires in COVID-19. Study at large: Whether acute or convalescent, the COVID-19 samples came from the United States, Italy and Spain. T cells, B-cell-depleted T cells, or PBMCs provided the cDNA or gDNA that served as material.

Germline V gene data show CDR1 as SGHRS and CDR2 as YFSETQ. V lost 0 bases and J 3 bases, leaving 14 bases between the germline ends. The CDR3 contains 16 residues. Source study methods: Amplification with reference gene primers provided the estimates of nucleated cell counts. Sequenced by immunoSEQ multiplex PCR; TCRdb stores in-frame clones only, minus some. The V and J calls and clone size come from that table; D and trimming were worked out from the DNA. The table shows about 18,000 clones, with just over 90% occurring only once. The sequence derives from a human donor in a cohort sampled during active COVID-19. This rearrangement joins TRBV5-1 to TRBJ2-3; possibly TRBD1 for D (7 bases). Source material: peripheral blood. CDR3 residues: CASSLEAGGRTDTQYF. CDR3 sequence (DNA): TGCGCCAGCAGCTTGGAGGCAGGGGGGAGGACAGATACGCAGTATTTT.